This TCR beta chain was sequenced in a study of T cell changes during pregnancy in multiple sclerosis. TCRdb's table, derived via immunoSEQ multiplex PCR, lists solely in-frame clones and lacks some. The profile covers 20,000 or so clones, with approximately 88% appearing a single time and 4.5% to 7% taken by the ten largest. Germline trimming cut 6 bases from V and 5 bases from J; bases unmatched to any gene: 6. CDR3 length: 14 amino acids. Per germline, CDR1 MNHEY and CDR2 SMNVEV (reference sequence). Specimen: CD8+ T cells from peripheral blood mononuclear cells, collected after pregnancy. The receptor was derived from a female donor in good health, enrolled as a control in a pregnancy study. V is TRBV27 and J is TRBJ1-4; 7 nucleotides match TRBD1. CDR3 residues: CASSQGGRNEKLFF. In DNA form, the CDR3 reads TGTGCCAGCAGCCAGGGGGGTAGAAATGAAAAACTGTTTTTT.